Listed below are T cell receptor beta chains from one sample, sequenced in a study of post-analysis software for immune sequencing data. One entry per CDR3 protein, called by TCRdb with MiXCR from the PCR reads. The data show 250,000 to 300,000 distinct CDR3 sequences, 36% seen once. Sequencing used blood. The origin of the receptors is a girl under 18 with multiple sclerosis. The CDR3 runs from the conserved cysteine through the conserved F or W. A D gene is named only where the DNA matches it firmly. Size values are once, few and many counts, or a class for expanded clones, and some rows have none.

J	V	D	size	CDR3	DNA
TRBJ2-3	TRBV20-1	.	.	CSARERAILDAQYF	TGCAGTGCTAGAGAAAGAGCGATACTAGATGCGCAGTATTTT
TRBJ2-5	TRBV6-1	TRBD1	few	CASMDRGRETQYF	TGTGCCAGCATGGACAGGGGAAGGGAGACCCAGTACTTC
TRBJ2-5	TRBV5-1	TRBD2	many	CASSLGASGYETQYF	TGCGCCAGCAGCTTGGGGGCTAGCGGGTATGAGACCCAGTACTTC
TRBJ2-3	TRBV20-1	TRBD2	many	CSATALAGVREDTQYF	TGCAGTGCTACCGCATTAGCGGGAGTAAGGGAGGATACGCAGTATTTT
TRBJ2-2	TRBV9	TRBD2	.	CASTHDSGANTGELFF	TGTGCCAGCACCCACGACAGCGGGGCCAACACCGGGGAGCTGTTTTTT
TRBJ2-7	TRBV27	.	many	CASSPRGSPYEQYF	TGTGCCAGCAGCCCTAGGGGGTCCCCCTACGAGCAGTACTTC
TRBJ1-1	TRBV15	.	many	CATSIDRGGPEAFF	TGTGCCACCAGCATAGACCGGGGGGGCCCTGAAGCTTTCTTT
TRBJ1-2	TRBV28	TRBD1	.	CASSPPLGGTYGYTF	TGTGCCAGCAGTCCCCCGCTAGGGGGCACCTATGGCTACACCTTC
TRBJ2-1	TRBV5-6	.	many	CASSLQGNNEQFF	TGTGCCAGCAGCTTGCAGGGGAACAATGAGCAGTTCTTC
TRBJ2-7	TRBV7-6	.	.	CASSLAVTSYEQYF	TGTGCCAGCAGCTTAGCTGTTACATCCTACGAGCAGTACTTC
TRBJ2-1	TRBV5-4	TRBD2	few	CASSLTSDEQFF	TGTGCCAGCAGCTTAACTAGCGATGAGCAGTTCTTC
TRBJ2-2	TRBV5-1	TRBD2	few	CASRAQRGNTGELFF	TGCGCCAGCAGGGCACAGCGGGGGAACACCGGGGAGCTGTTTTTT
TRBJ2-1	TRBV4-2	.	.	CASSQSGNGQFF	TGTGCCAGCAGCCAGAGCGGCAATGGGCAGTTCTTC
TRBJ1-2	TRBV28	TRBD1	.	CASSLDRGDANYGYTF	TGTGCCAGCAGTCTGGACAGGGGTGACGCTAACTATGGCTACACCTTC
TRBJ1-1	TRBV19	TRBD1	.	CASSIRGTGGGSVNTEAFF	TGTGCCAGTAGTATAAGGGGGACAGGGGGCGGGTCCGTGAACACTGAAGCTTTCTTT
TRBJ1-1	TRBV2	TRBD1	.	CASSGQGLAGTEAFF	TGTGCCAGCAGTGGACAGGGGCTAGCGGGCACTGAAGCTTTCTTT
TRBJ2-7	TRBV2	.	.	CASMSGREQYEQYF	TGTGCCAGCATGAGCGGCAGGGAACAGTACGAGCAGTACTTC
TRBJ1-2	TRBV15	.	.	CATSRAADGDGYTF	TGTGCCACCAGCAGAGCCGCAGACGGGGATGGCTACACCTTC
TRBJ2-3	TRBV9	.	many	CASSHPAGLTTNTQYF	TGTGCCAGCAGCCACCCCGCAGGGTTGACGACAAATACGCAGTATTTT
TRBJ2-3	TRBV6-5	TRBD2	many	CASKVLAGATDTQYF	TGTGCCAGCAAGGTCCTAGCGGGGGCCACAGATACGCAGTATTTT